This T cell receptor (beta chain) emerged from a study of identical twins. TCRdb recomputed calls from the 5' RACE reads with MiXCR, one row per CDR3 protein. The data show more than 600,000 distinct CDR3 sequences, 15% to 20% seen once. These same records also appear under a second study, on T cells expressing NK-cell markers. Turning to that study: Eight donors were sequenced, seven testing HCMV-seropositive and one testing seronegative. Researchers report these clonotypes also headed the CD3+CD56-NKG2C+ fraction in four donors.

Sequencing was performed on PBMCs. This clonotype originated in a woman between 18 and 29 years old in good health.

The CDR3, as DNA: TGTGCCTGGAGCGCGAAATTGACAGGGATGAACACTGAAGCTTTCTTT. Protein product: CAWSAKLTGMNTEAFF. The chain couples TRBV30 to TRBJ1-1; 7 bases are shared with TRBD1. The V and J ends lost 3 bases and 0 bases, in that order; junction bases with no gene match: 10. This CDR3 comprises 16 residues. Per the germline V gene, CDR1 is GTSNPN and CDR2 is SVGIG (reference sequence).